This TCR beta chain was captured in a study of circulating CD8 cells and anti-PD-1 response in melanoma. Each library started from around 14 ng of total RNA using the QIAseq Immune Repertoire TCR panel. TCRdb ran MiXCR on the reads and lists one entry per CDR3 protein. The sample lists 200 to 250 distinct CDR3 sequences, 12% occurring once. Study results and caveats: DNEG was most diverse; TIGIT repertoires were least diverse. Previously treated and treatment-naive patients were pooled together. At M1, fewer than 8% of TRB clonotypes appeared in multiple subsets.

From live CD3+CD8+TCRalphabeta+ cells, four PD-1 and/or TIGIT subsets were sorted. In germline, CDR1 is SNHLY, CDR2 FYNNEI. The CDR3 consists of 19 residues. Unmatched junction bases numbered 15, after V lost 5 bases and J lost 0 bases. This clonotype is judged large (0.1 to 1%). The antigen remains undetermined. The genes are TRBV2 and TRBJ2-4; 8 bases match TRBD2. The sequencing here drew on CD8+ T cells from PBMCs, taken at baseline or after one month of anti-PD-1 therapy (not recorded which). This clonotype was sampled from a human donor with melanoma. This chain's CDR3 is CASSQWRSGRVLAKNIQYF. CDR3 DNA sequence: TGTGCCAGCAGTCAATGGAGAAGCGGGAGAGTCCTAGCCAAAAACATTCAGTACTTC.